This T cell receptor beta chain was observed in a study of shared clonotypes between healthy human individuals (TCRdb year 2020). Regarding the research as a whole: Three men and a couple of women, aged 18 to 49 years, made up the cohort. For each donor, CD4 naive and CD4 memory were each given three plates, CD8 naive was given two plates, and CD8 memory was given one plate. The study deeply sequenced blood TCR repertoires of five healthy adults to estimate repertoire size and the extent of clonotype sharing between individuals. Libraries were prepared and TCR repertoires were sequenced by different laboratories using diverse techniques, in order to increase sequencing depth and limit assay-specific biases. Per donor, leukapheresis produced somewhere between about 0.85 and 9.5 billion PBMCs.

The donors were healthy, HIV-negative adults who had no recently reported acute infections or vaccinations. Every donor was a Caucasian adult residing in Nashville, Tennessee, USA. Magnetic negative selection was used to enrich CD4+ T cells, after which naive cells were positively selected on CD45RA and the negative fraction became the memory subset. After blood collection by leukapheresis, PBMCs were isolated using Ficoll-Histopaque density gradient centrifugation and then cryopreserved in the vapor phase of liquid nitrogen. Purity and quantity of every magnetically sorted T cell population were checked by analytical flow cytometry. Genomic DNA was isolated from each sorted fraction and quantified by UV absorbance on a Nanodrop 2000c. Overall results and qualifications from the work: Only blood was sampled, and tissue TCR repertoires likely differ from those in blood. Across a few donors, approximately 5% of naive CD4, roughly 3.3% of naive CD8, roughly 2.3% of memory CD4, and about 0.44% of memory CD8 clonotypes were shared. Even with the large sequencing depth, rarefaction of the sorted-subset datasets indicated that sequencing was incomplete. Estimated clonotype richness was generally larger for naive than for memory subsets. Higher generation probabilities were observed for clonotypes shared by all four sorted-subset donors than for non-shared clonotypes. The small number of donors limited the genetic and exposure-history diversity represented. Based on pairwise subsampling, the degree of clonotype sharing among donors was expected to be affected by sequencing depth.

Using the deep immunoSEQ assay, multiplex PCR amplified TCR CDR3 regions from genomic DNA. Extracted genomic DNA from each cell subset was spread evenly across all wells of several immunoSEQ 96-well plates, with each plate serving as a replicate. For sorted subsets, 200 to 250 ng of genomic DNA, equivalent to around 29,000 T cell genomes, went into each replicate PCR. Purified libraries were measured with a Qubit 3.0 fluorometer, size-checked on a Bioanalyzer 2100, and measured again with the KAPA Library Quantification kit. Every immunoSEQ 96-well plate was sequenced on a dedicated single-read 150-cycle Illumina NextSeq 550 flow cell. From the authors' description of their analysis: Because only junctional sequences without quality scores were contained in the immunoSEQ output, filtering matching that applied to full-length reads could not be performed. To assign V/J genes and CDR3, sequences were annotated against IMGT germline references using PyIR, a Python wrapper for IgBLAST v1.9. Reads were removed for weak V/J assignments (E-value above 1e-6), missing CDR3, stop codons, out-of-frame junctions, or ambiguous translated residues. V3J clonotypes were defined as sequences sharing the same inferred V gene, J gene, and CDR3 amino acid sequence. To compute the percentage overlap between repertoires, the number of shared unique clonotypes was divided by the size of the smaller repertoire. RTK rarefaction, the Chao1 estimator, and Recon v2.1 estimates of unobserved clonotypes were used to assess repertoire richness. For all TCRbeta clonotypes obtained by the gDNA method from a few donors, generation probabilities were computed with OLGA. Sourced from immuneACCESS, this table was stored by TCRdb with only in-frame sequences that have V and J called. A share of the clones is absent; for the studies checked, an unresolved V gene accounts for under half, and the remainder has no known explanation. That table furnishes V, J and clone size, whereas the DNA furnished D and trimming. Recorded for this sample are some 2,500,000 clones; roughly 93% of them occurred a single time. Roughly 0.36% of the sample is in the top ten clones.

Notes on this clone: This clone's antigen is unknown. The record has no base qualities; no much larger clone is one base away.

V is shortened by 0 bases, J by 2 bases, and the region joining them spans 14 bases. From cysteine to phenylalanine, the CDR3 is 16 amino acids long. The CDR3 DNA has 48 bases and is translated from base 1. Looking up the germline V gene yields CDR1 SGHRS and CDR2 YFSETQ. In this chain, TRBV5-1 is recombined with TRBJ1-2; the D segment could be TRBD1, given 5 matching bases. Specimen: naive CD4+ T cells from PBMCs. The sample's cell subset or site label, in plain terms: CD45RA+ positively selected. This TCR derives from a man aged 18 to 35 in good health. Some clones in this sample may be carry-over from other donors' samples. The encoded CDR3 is CASSLDATATNYGYTF. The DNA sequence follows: TGCGCCAGCAGCTTGGATGCGACAGCGACAAACTATGGCTACACCTTC.